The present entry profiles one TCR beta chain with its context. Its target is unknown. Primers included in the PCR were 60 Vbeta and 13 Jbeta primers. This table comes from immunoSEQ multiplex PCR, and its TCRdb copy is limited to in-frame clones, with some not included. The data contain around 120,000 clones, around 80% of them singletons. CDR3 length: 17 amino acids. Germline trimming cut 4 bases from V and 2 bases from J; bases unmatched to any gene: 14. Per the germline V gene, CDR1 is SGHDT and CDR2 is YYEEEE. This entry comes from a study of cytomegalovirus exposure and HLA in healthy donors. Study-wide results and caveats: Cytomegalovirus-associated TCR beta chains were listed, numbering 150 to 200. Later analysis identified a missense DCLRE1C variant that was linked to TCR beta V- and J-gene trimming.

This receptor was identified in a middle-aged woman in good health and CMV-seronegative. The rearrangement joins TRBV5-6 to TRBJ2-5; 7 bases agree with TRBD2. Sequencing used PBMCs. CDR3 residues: CASSLLSGAPGQETQYF. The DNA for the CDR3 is TGTGCCAGCAGCCTCCTCAGCGGGGCGCCGGGGCAAGAGACCCAGTACTTC.